This T cell receptor beta chain was sequenced in a study of naive and memory T cell subsets. Regarding the study as a whole: Especially in CD8 cells, naive repertoires contained a few larger clonotypes, possibly CD45RA-re-expressing memory cells.

The CDR3 loop spans 13 amino acids. V lost 3 bases and J lost 3, with 8 bases in between. Per the germline V gene, CDR1 is DFQATT and CDR2 is SNEGSKA (reference sequence). Two oligonucleotides, mixed equimolar, formed the beta constant-region primer covering TRBC1 and TRBC2. Four rounds of PCR amplified the ligated cDNA using nested alpha and beta constant-region primers plus SP2. From the UMI-ligation and nested PCR reads, TCRdb called clonotypes with MiXCR, one entry per CDR3 protein. The sample yields around 140,000 distinct CDR3 sequences, more than 15% seen once. This clonotype was recorded a few times. Its antigen is currently unknown.

This TCR was recovered from a human donor in good health. This chain connects TRBV20-1 to TRBJ2-2; D call uncertain. The sample consisted of naive CD8+ T cells from blood. DNA for the CDR3: TGCAGTGCTAGGCGGATCGACACCGGGGAGCTGTTTTTT. Translating gives CSARRIDTGELFF.